This paragraph covers one TCR beta chain sequence. This clonotype was observed many times. Its cognate antigen has yet to be identified. Per-base qualities were not stored, and no clone one base away is much larger. The data belong to a study of regulatory T cells in long-lasting Graves disease (dated by TCRdb to the early 2020s). About the investigation overall: Patients with newly diagnosed Graves' disease had been on antithyroid drugs for under 3 months. Patients with persistent Graves' disease were compared with patients with newly diagnosed Graves' disease using TCR sequencing and RNA sequencing of peripheral blood. The study was conducted in China and was registered as a clinical trial. TCR sequencing covered around 13 persistent and roughly 20 newly diagnosed Graves' disease patients, around 35 samples in total.

The time point label corresponds to: newly diagnosed GD, antithyroid drugs for less than 3 months. For both TCR sequencing and RNA sequencing, RNA was extracted from PBMCs using TRIzol. Graves' disease was diagnosed according to American Thyroid Association guidelines. Recruitment of patients was carried out at an endocrinology department in Xi'an, China. Each patient gave about 10 milliliters of peripheral blood, collected in an EDTA anticoagulant tube. Ficoll Paque Plus density gradient separation was used to isolate PBMCs, and no further T cell sorting was performed. RNA quality was checked with an Agilent 2100 Bioanalyzer and agarose gel, and concentration with a NanoDrop 2000. The method was multiplex PCR. Sequenced using an Illumina HiSeq 4000. CDR3 regions were amplified by Arm-PCR with iRepertoire HTBI primers to construct TCR beta libraries. Gel purification was performed on PCR products prior to sequencing. In the paper's pipeline: Gene usage analysis of CDR3 amino acid clonotypes used the approximately 62 TRBV and 14 TRBJ segments found across samples. COPE and FqMerger were used to merge the filtered high-quality paired reads into contigs. Contigs were aligned with BLAST to IMGT TRBV, TRBD and TRBJ reference genes, and CDR3 was defined per IMGT. Highly expanded clones were defined as clonotypes with a frequency above 0.1%. Shannon entropy served as the measure of repertoire diversity, while the Gini coefficient captured V-J evenness. Clonotypes shared by more than one individual were considered public. The public reads were reprocessed in TCRdb via fastp at Q25 and MiXCR, keeping in-frame beta chains. One record per CDR3 amino acid sequence lists the most common genes and DNA. The V and J calls were not made by the authors but by TCRdb's processing. The table for this sample lists approximately 540,000 distinct CDR3 sequences; around 12% of them were counted only once. The top ten constitute approximately 9% of the sample.

Taken from cysteine to phenylalanine, the CDR3 has 18 residues. The CDR3 DNA has 54 bases and is translated from base 1. CDR1 and CDR2 were assigned from the germline V gene as SGHAT and FQNNGV. The germline V end is reduced by 1 base and the J end by 0 bases; junction bases left unmatched: 8. Broader findings and caveats from the paper: Only the TCR beta chain was sequenced and analyzed. The study examined only peripheral blood because the primary lesion, thyroid tissue, could not be accessed. Persistent patients shared more public clonotypes among themselves (under 3,000) than newly diagnosed patients did (more than 950). The authors acknowledged the small sample size as a limitation that may reduce accuracy. Compared with newly diagnosed patients, patients with persistent Graves' disease had lower TCR Shannon entropy and fewer highly expanded clones, which suggests clonal expansion. Persistent disease showed preferential use of TRBV28, TRBJ1-2 and TRBJ2-5, whereas newly diagnosed disease favored TRBV20-1 and TRBJ2-1.

These sequences were also reported in another study, on T cells in Graves' hyperthyroidism and ophthalmopathy. The second study's paper adds: Stable Graves' hyperthyroidism was defined as no progression to ophthalmopathy during 18 months of follow-up. Hyperthyroidism patients were newly diagnosed, had a disease duration of under 2 months, and were aged 18 to 65 years. Patients with uncontrolled infections, other autoimmune diseases, pregnancy or lactation were excluded. Diagnoses relied on clinical symptoms, serum thyroxine and TRAb, thyroid ultrasound and orbital computed tomography. For the first round of RT-PCR on the TCR CDR3, the HTBI primer set was used together with the Qiagen OneStep RT-PCR kit. Blood samples also contained most of the expanded thyroid clonotypes (frequency above 0.001), which suggests that blood repertoires may reflect thyroid immune responses. In cross-validation, a model built on a 13 V-J signature told ophthalmopathy apart from stable hyperthyroidism with roughly 87% sensitivity and 81% to 82% specificity, and in testing the same model reached 80%/75%. In validation, the model predicted progression to ophthalmopathy a median of roughly six months before onset, with about 64% sensitivity and just under 75% specificity. To identify TCR V-J signatures that set the groups apart, the researchers used a discovery cohort of 100 or so patients, made up of 40 to 45 with Graves' ophthalmopathy and 57 with stable Graves' hyperthyroidism. Whether ophthalmopathy could be predicted prospectively was tested in an independent validation cohort made up of under 20 hyperthyroidism patients plus 17 patients who later progressed to ophthalmopathy. The approximately 95 discovery patients were divided at random into training and test sets in a 7:3 ratio. The study also compared thyroid tissue and blood T-cell repertoires from a handful of Graves' hyperthyroidism patients. After sampling, hyperthyroidism patients received methimazole starting at 30 mg daily, and ophthalmopathy patients received high-dose intravenous methylprednisolone. Libraries were constructed in a second round of multiplex PCR, after which size selection and purification were performed. Paired-end sequencing of the libraries was performed with 100 bp reads on an Illumina HiSeq2000. Raw data were processed with SOAPnuke, discarding reads with adapters, uncalled bases, mean Phred below 15, or no exact constant-primer or identifier match. High-quality paired reads were merged with COPE v1.2.5, and unique nucleotide sequences were defined as clonotypes. Clonotypes were aligned to IMGT TRBV, TRBD and TRBJ reference segments using MiTCR v1.1. Analysis was restricted to V-J combinations with a frequency above 0.0001, which covered roughly 99% of repertoires. A TCS score was defined as the ratio of F50 (clonal expansion) to E x V (chaos), with BLOSUM62-based TCRdist applied between CDR3 peptides within each V-J. Welch's t-statistics and random forest reduced some 510 V-J features to 10 to 15, which were used in a naive Bayes classifier (R e1071). Sample size was not statistically predetermined, and investigators were not blinded to group allocation. TCR Vbeta CDR3 sequencing of approximately 140 peripheral blood samples (under 45 ophthalmopathy, around 80 hyperthyroidism and roughly 17 progressor patients) is reported in the paper.

The sequence links TRBV11-2 to TRBJ2-1; 8 nucleotides in the junction match TRBD1. Here the sequenced sample was peripheral blood mononuclear cells (PBMCs), taken at new diagnosis, from a patient treated with antithyroid drugs. This TCR was sampled from a woman in her thirties with Graves disease. Donor details come from another sample of the same person, matched by shared clones. The CDR3 protein sequence reads: CASSLGDRRPSSYNEQFF. The bases are TGTGCCAGCAGCTTAGGGGACAGGAGGCCAAGCTCCTACAATGAGCAGTTCTTC.